Here is one TCR beta chain with its context. Its antigen is not identified. The V gene's germline CDR1 is DFQATT and CDR2 SNEGSKA (reference sequence). J gave up 0 bases and V 0 bases, and 11 bases lay outside the gene matches. There are 19 residues in the CDR3. MiXCR, applied by TCRdb to the PCR reads, yields one record per CDR3 protein. The sample has 65,000 or so distinct CDR3 sequences, approximately 18% seen once. These data originate in a study of molecular identifiers for immune sequencing clone quantification. Overall study results and limits: Spike-in Jurkat TCR RNA from a single cell reportedly registered among about 1 million naive cells.

Sorting captured naive CD8 T cells as CD8+CD4-CCR7+CD45RA+. This sequence was found in a human donor in good health. Some libraries in this study had Jurkat cell RNA spiked in. The J gene is TRBJ2-3, the V gene TRBV20-1; TRBD2 aligns across 11 bases. The source material was naive CD8+ T cells from blood, with Jurkat cell RNA spiked in. The sample's subset: FACS-sorted CD8+CD4-CCR7+CD45RA+ naive T cells. Here the CDR3 reads CSAREIAGGSSYSTDTQYF. CDR3 nucleotides: TGCAGTGCTAGAGAAATAGCGGGAGGGTCCAGCTATAGCACAGATACGCAGTATTTT.